One sample yielded the 8 T cell receptor beta chains listed below, sequenced in a study of blood T cell repertoires in COVID-19. Sequencing used immunoSEQ multiplex PCR; TCRdb keeps in-frame clones, though not all of them. The sample has just over 300,000 clones, around 90% seen once; the top ten hold about 2%. The sequenced material came from peripheral blood. The origin of the receptors is a young man with active or convalescent COVID-19.

This clone was recorded a few times. The genes are TRBV28 and TRBJ2-7; 9 nucleotides line up with TRBD1. Per the germline V gene, CDR1 is MDHEN and CDR2 is SYDVKM. V lost 3 bases and J lost 7; bases outside the gene matches: 13. The CDR3 sequence is 16 residues long. The CDR3 bases are TGTGCCAGCAGTTTTAGCCCCGGGACAGGGTTAAAAGAGCAGTACTTC. It translates to CASSFSPGTGLKEQYF.

This clone has only one observation. The V and J genes are TRBV3-1 (or the pseudogene TRBV3-2) and TRBJ2-1, with D possibly TRBD2 on 6 matching bases. Germline CDR1 LGHDT, CDR2 YNNKEL (reference sequence). There are 14 residues in the CDR3. Trimming shortened V by 2 bases and J by 8 bases, and 13 bases separated the two germline ends. The CDR3 spells CASSQTSPSYEQFF. CDR3 nucleotides: TGTGCCAGCAGCCAAACTAGCCCTTCGTATGAGCAGTTCTTC.

The chain joins TRBV18 to TRBJ2-3, with D maybe TRBD1 (5 bases). Germline-derived CDR1 and CDR2 are KGHSH and LQKENI. The CDR3 runs to 13 residues. V lost 5 bases and J lost 3, with 9 bases in between. The CDR3: CASSVTATDTQYF. The DNA for the CDR3 is TGTGCCAGCTCAGTGACAGCTACAGATACGCAGTATTTT.

V usage is TRBV6-5 and J usage is TRBJ1-2; D perhaps matches TRBD1 (6 bases). The germline CDR1 and CDR2 sequences are MNHEY and SVGAGI. The V end lost 7 bases, the J end lost 4 bases, and 16 bases lay between the germline ends. The CDR3 spans 14 residues. CDR3 sequence: CASKQAGDFYGYTF. In nucleotides, the CDR3 is TGTGCCAGCAAGCAGGCAGGGGATTTCTATGGCTACACCTTC.

The chain links TRBV2 to TRBJ1-1; a weak D match, TRBD1 (6 bases). The V gene's germline CDR1 is SNHLY and CDR2 FYNNEI. The ends were cut back, 7 bases at V and 7 bases at J, with 16 bases in the middle. The CDR3 consists of 13 residues. CDR3 region: CASIIQGGLEAFF. The DNA for the CDR3 is TGTGCCAGCATCATACAGGGAGGGCTTGAAGCTTTCTTT.

The chain recombines TRBV5-6 with TRBJ1-2; 10 bases are a match to TRBD1. Germline values: CDR1 SGHDT, CDR2 YYEEEE. The length of the CDR3 is 14 residues. J was trimmed by 8 bases and V by 2 bases; bases with no gene match: 6. The CDR3 DNA reads TGTGCCAGCAGCTTCCGAGACAGGGGGCTGGGCTACACCTTC. Amino acid sequence: CASSFRDRGLGYTF.

The V and J genes are TRBV24-1 and TRBJ1-2, with D hard to call. CDR3 size: 14 residues. Germline loops: CDR1 KGHDR, CDR2 SFDVKD. V dropped 0 bases and J dropped 3 bases, with 7 bases sitting between them. The CDR3 nucleotides are TGTGCCACCAGTGATTTGGGCGGGTACTATGGCTACACCTTC. It translates to CATSDLGGYYGYTF.

The genes are TRBV24-1 and TRBJ1-5; tentatively, D is TRBD1 (5 bases). CDR1 KGHDR and CDR2 SFDVKD come from the germline V gene. Trimming shortened V by 9 bases and J by 0 bases, and 11 bases separated the two germline ends. This CDR3 has 14 residues. CDR3 DNA sequence: TGTGCCACCGGAGACAGTAATAGCAATCAGCCCCAGCATTTT. This gives the protein CATGDSNSNQPQHF.